This T cell receptor (beta chain) was sequenced during a study of T-cell memory formation after mild COVID-19. As for this clonotype: Its antigen is not known.

TCRdb recomputed calls from the 5' RACE reads with MiXCR, one row per CDR3 protein. This table holds more than 120,000 distinct CDR3 sequences, under 7% found once. Study results and limitations: Balance between CD4 and CD8 was seen in clones contracting day 15 to 85, and a CD4+ lean was seen in later expanders.

Germline V gene lookup returns CDR1 MNHNS and CDR2 SASEGT. V lost 5 bases, J lost 7 bases, and 19 bases stayed unmatched. The CDR3 has 19 amino acids. The rearrangement links TRBV6-1 to TRBJ2-1; 11 bases are a match to TRBD1. The sequence derives from an adult woman who had mild COVID-19 (a few samples of this study predate the infection). Cell type and time point are not known. The sequenced sample was PBMCs or a T cell subset sorted from them (not recorded which). CDR3 DNA sequence: TGTGCCAGCAGTCGACGGACAGGGGGCGACGGGGGGGCCCGAAATGAGCAGTTCTTC. It specifies CASSRRTGGDGGARNEQFF.